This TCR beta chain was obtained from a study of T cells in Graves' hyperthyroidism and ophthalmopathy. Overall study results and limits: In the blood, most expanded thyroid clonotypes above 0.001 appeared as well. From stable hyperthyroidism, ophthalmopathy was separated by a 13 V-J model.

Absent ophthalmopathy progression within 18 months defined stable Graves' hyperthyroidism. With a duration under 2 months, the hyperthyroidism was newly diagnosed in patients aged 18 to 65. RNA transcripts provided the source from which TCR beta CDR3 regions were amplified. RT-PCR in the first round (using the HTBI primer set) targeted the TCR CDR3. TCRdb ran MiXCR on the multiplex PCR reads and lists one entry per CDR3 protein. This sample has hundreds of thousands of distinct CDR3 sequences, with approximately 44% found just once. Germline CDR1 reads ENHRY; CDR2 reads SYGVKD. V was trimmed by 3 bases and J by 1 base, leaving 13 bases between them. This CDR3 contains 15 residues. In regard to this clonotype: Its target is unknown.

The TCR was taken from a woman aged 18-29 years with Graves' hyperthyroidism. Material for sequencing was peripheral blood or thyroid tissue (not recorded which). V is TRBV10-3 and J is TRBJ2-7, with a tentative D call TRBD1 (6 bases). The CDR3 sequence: CAISDYVTGSYEQYF. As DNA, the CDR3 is TGTGCCATCAGTGATTATGTGACAGGTTCCTACGAGCAGTACTTC.